This T cell receptor beta chain was captured in a study of T cells after yellow fever vaccination. Study-level background: SMART-Seq v4 Ultra Low Input served to prepare low-cell-number fractions. Notes on the study in general: Booster sampling recovered most clones from primary vaccination (approximately 96% CD4, approximately 90% CD8). The secondary response showed a weaker magnitude and a faster peak, day 5 versus 15.

The 5'RACE template-switching step produced TCR cDNA and added a universal primer site and UMIs. TCRdb reanalysed the 5' RACE reads using MiXCR and keeps one entry per CDR3 protein. The sample has about 220,000 distinct CDR3 sequences, about 3% seen once; the top ten hold less than 3.5%. A few counts support this clonotype. No antigen is known for it. Germline V gene sequence: CDR1 SGHRS, CDR2 YFSETQ. V lost 0 bases and J 6 bases, leaving 13 bases between the germline ends. The CDR3 contains 14 residues. The starting material was CD4+ T cells sorted from PBMCs, obtained 10 days after the yellow fever booster vaccination. The receptor was isolated from a man younger than 30 who received the YFV17D yellow fever vaccine. This rearrangement joins TRBV5-1 to TRBJ2-7; tentatively, D is TRBD2 (6 bases). The CDR3 coding sequence is TGCGCCAGCAGCTTGGGGGTGTCCGGGGGCGAGCAGTACTTC. Translation gives CASSLGVSGGEQYF. Based on the CDR3 plus reference TRBV5-1 and TRBJ2-7, the full variable domain is KAGVTQTPRYLIKTRGQQVTLSCSPISGHRSVSWYQQTPGQGLQFLFEYFSETQRNKGNFPGRFSGRQFSNSRSEMNVSTLELGDSALYLCASSLGVSGGEQYFGPGTRLTVT.